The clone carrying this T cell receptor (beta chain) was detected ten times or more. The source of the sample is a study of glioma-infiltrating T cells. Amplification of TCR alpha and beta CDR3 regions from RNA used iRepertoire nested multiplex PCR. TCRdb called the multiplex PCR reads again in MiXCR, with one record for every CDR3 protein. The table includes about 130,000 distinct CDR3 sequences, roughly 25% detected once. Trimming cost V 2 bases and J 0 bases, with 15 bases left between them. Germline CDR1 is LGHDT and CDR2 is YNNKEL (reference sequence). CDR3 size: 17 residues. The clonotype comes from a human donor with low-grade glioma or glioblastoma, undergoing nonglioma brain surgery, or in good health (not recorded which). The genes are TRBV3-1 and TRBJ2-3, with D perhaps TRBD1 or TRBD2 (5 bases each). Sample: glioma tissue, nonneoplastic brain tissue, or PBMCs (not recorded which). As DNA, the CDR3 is TGTGCCAGCAGCCAATTTGTTGGGGGATCCAGCACAGATACGCAGTATTTT. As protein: CASSQFVGGSSTDTQYF.